One sample yielded the 8 T cell receptor beta chains listed below, sequenced in a study of blood T cell repertoires in COVID-19. The data were produced by immunoSEQ multiplex PCR, yet TCRdb's version contains in-frame clones alone and is incomplete. This table holds roughly 450,000 clones, 90% found once. Sequencing was done on a sample of PBMCs or T cells enriched from blood (not recorded which). Receptors originate from a man aged 18-30 years who had recovered from COVID-19.

About this clone itself: At the DNA level, this CDR3 is encoded by other sequences in the same sample as well. V and J are TRBV27 and TRBJ2-7; D remains ambiguous. This CDR3 has 13 residues. Germline V CDR1 and CDR2: MNHEY, SMNVEV (reference sequence). The V end was cut by 2 bases, the J end by 4 bases, with 9 bases between. This chain's CDR3 is CASSLGPAYEQYF. CDR3 DNA: TGTGCCAGCAGTTTAGGGCCCGCGTACGAGCAGTACTTC.

The chain is built from TRBV6-5 and TRBJ1-6; D is uncertain. Germline CDR1 is MNHEY and CDR2 is SVGAGI. This CDR3 has 13 residues. Trimming left V 7 bases short and J 15 bases short, with 19 bases between. This chain's CDR3 is CASKRSPAAGLHF. The CDR3 DNA sequence: TGTGCCAGCAAACGATCCCCTGCCGCCGGCCTCCACTTT.

The chain carries TRBV28 and TRBJ1-3; D gene unclear. Trimming pared 3 bases from V and 2 bases from J, leaving 5 bases between. Germline V lookup: CDR1 MDHEN, CDR2 SYDVKM. The CDR3 has 13 residues. Written as DNA, the CDR3 is TGTGCCAGCAGTTTGGCGGCTGGAAACACCATATATTTT. Its protein product is CASSLAAGNTIYF. The full variable domain, rest sourced from reference TRBV28 and TRBJ1-3, is DVKVTQSSRYLVKRTGEKVFLECVQDMDHENMFWYRQDPGLGLRLIYFSYDVKMKEKGDIPEGYSVSREKKERFSLILESASTNQTSMYLCASSLAAGNTIYFGEGSWLTVV.

The chain combines TRBV19 with TRBJ1-2; D may be TRBD1 (6 bases). Trimming shortened V by 5 bases and J by 7 bases, and 17 bases separated the two germline ends. The CDR3 length is 14 residues. Germline values: CDR1 LNHDA, CDR2 SQIVND (reference sequence). Here the CDR3 DNA reads TGTGCCAGTAGTGCTCCGGACACCAGGGGTGGCTACACCTTC. This encodes CASSAPDTRGGYTF.

The count of this clone is one. V is TRBV10-3 and J is TRBJ1-1; D uncertain. This CDR3 is built from 14 residues. Trimming took 3 bases from V and 3 from J, leaving 11 bases between them. Germline V gene lookup returns CDR1 ENHRY and CDR2 SYGVKD. The CDR3 here is CAISDPGKDTEAFF. DNA for the CDR3: TGTGCCATCAGTGATCCGGGGAAGGACACTGAAGCTTTCTTT.

This sequence joins TRBV9 and TRBJ1-2; D unresolved. Per germline, CDR1 SGDLS and CDR2 YYNGEE. V gave up 0 bases and J gave up 3 bases, with 9 bases separating them. This CDR3 has 14 residues. The CDR3 nucleotides are TGTGCCAGCAGCGTAGGAGGGAAGGACTATGGCTACACCTTC. Translated: CASSVGGKDYGYTF.

This clone appeared once. The V call is TRBV28, the J call TRBJ2-5; 8 nucleotides match TRBD1. This CDR3 has 15 amino acids. Germline V gives CDR1 MDHEN, CDR2 SYDVKM. V lost 5 bases to trimming and J lost 3 bases; unmatched junction nucleotides: 8. The CDR3: CASSTTWTGKETQYF. The DNA of the CDR3 is TGTGCCAGCAGTACCACCTGGACAGGGAAAGAGACCCAGTACTTC.

This clone was counted a single time. The chain recombines TRBV5-4 with TRBJ1-2; TRBD1 matches 7 bases. The V gene end was trimmed by 4 bases and the J gene end by 2 bases; junction bases not matched to a gene: 14. The length of the CDR3 is 17 residues. Germline loops: CDR1 SGHNT, CDR2 YYREEE (reference sequence). This CDR3 is CASSVGQAFPYNYGYTF. The CDR3 DNA is TGTGCCAGCAGCGTTGGACAGGCGTTTCCATACAACTATGGCTACACCTTC.